The 7 T cell receptor beta chains below come from one sample, sequenced in a study of T-cell memory formation after mild COVID-19. TCRdb independently ran MiXCR on the 5' RACE reads; one entry per CDR3 protein. The sample holds a few hundred thousand distinct CDR3 sequences, roughly 16% seen once. Sequencing used PBMCs or a T cell subset sorted from them (not recorded which). The receptor set was obtained from a man between 18 and 29 years old who had mild COVID-19 (a few samples of this study predate the infection). Cell type and time point are not known.

This clonotype was detected only a few times. J is TRBJ2-7 and V is TRBV12-3 or TRBV12-4, with D maybe TRBD2 (6 bases). V shed 3 bases and J shed 5 bases, with 11 bases lying between them. The CDR3 runs to 13 residues. CDR3 DNA sequence: TGTGCCAGCAGTTTGGGCAGGAGGGACGAGCAGTACTTC. Translated: CASSLGRRDEQYF.

The V call is TRBV4-1, the J call TRBJ2-1, with a possible D match to TRBD2 (6 bases). The CDR3 is 16 residues long. V lost 1 base to trimming and J lost 5 bases, with 15 bases between them. Germline CDR1 and CDR2: MGHRA and YSYEKL. CDR3 in amino acids: CASSQVGGGIHNEQFF. The CDR3 nucleotides are TGCGCCAGCAGCCAAGTGGGAGGTGGTATCCACAATGAGCAGTTCTTC.

This clonotype was seen only a few times. The CDR3 loop is CASKPLEQNNEQFF. The CDR3 DNA sequence: TGTGCCAGCAAGCCCCTCGAACAGAACAATGAGCAGTTCTTC. The V call is TRBV9, the J call TRBJ2-1; D is unclear. Germline CDR1 is SGDLS and CDR2 is YYNGEE. The germline V and J ends were trimmed by 6 bases and 5 bases, with 15 bases remaining between them. The length of the CDR3 is 14 residues.

This clonotype turned up a few times. The rearrangement joins TRBV12-3 or TRBV12-4 to TRBJ2-3; 9 bases match TRBD2. V lost 2 bases to trimming and J lost 2 bases; unmatched junction nucleotides: 8. The CDR3 is made up of 17 amino acids. The CDR3 DNA is TGTGCCAGCAGTTTATCGCGGGGGGGCGGAGACACAGATACGCAGTATTTT. This encodes CASSLSRGGGDTDTQYF.

The chain links TRBV27 to TRBJ2-7; D is undetermined. This CDR3 is built from 12 residues. Germline V gene lookup returns CDR1 MNHEY and CDR2 SMNVEV (reference sequence). Trimming pared 6 bases from V and 7 bases from J, leaving 13 bases between. The CDR3 sequence is CASRTLGREQYF. In nucleotides, the CDR3 is TGTGCCAGCAGAACCTTAGGCCGGGAGCAGTACTTC.

V gene TRBV12-3 or TRBV12-4 combines with J gene TRBJ2-3; 11 nucleotides line up with TRBD1. The CDR3 contains 16 residues. J was trimmed by 5 bases and V by 5 bases; bases with no gene match: 9. The CDR3 loop is CASSIGTGGNKDTQYF. Written as DNA, the CDR3 is TGTGCCAGCAGTATCGGGACAGGGGGTAATAAAGATACGCAGTATTTT.

CDR3 region: CASSRGLAYTDTQYF. CDR3 nucleotide sequence: TGTGCCAGCAGCCGCGGACTAGCGTACACAGATACGCAGTATTTT. The chain uses TRBV7-2 and TRBJ2-3, with 9 bases lining up with TRBD2. Germline CDR1 reads SGHTA; CDR2 reads FQGNSA. This CDR3 is built from 15 residues. The V gene end was trimmed by 5 bases and the J gene end by 2 bases; junction bases not matched to a gene: 5.